The sequence of this TCR beta chain was determined in a study of shared clonotypes between healthy human individuals. Produced via immunoSEQ multiplex PCR; TCRdb's table is partial and in-frame only. The table has about half a million clones, approximately 84% seen once. Germline values: CDR1 SGHRS, CDR2 YFSETQ. The V and J ends lost 0 bases and 6 bases respectively, with 9 bases between them. This CDR3 has 13 amino acids. The chain joins TRBV5-1 to TRBJ1-2; D unresolved. Sequencing used PBMCs. The sequence derives from a woman aged 40 to 50 in good health. Some clones in this sample may be carry-over from other donors' samples. CDR3 sequence (DNA): TGCGCCAGCAGCTTGGCCGGGTTGGATGGCTACACCTTC. Its protein product is CASSLAGLDGYTF.